The clone carrying this TCR beta chain was seen only a few times. This sample is part of a study of T cell repertoires in cytomegalovirus infection. The CDR3 covers 14 residues. Trimming cost V 7 bases and J 4 bases; bases outside gene matches: 9. TCRdb itself ran the reads through MiXCR, one entry per CDR3 protein. The sample holds approximately 500,000 distinct CDR3 sequences, approximately 10% seen once. The sequence derives from a human donor in good health (CMV status not recorded). Some clones in this sample may be carry-over from other donors' samples. This sequence joins TRBV12-3 or TRBV12-4 and TRBJ2-7, with 8 bases lining up with TRBD2. Sequences were obtained from PBMCs. CDR3: CASTPGLGTYEQYF. The CDR3 nucleotides are TGTGCCAGCACCCCGGGACTAGGCACTTACGAGCAGTACTTC.